The source of this T cell receptor beta chain is a study of blood T cells in healthy people across ages (dated by TCRdb to between 2015 and 2016). The study in broad terms: In model experiments, template switching captured roughly one uniquely barcoded TCR beta cDNA molecule for every two T cells. Age-related changes in TCR beta repertoire diversity were measured in the study by deep sequencing normalized with unique cDNA molecular identifiers. The donors were divided into four age groups: young (average around 15 years), middle-aged (approximately 41), aged (about 56) and long-lived (around 80). To avoid experimental bias, donors of different ages were distributed randomly across sequencing lanes. Two additional independent replicas of 1 million unique cDNA reads from the same blood draw were analyzed for two donors (one aged 18 to 29 and one aged 80 or older).

This clonotype occurred a few times. No cognate antigen has been identified for it. It has no much larger one-base neighbor in the sample; base qualities were not kept. The library was made by 5' RACE. Sequencing instrument: Illumina HiSeq 2500. A second PCR of about 6 to 11 cycles was performed with a sample-barcoded 5' primer and a J-beta primer mix. A unique molecular identifier was introduced onto each TCR beta cDNA molecule by a template-switch 5' adaptor carrying 12 random nucleotides. Each sample yielded at least 3 million CDR3-containing paired-end reads. All of the RNA was converted into first-strand cDNA using the Mint cDNA synthesis kit, with a TRBC-specific oligonucleotide serving as the primer. Following uracil-DNA glycosylase treatment, a first 18-cycle PCR with universal primers M1SS and BC2_uni_R was performed on all cDNA. In the source study's methods: Each sample was normalized by randomly selecting 1 million high-quality reads, each carrying a distinct molecular identifier. Instead of being binned into consensus sequences, reads that shared molecular identifiers were thrown out. MiTCR, run with a Q25 quality threshold and the strictest error-elimination algorithm, handled CDR3 identification, clonotype clustering and error correction. A nonparametric unseen species model using Euler transformation provided a lower-bound estimate of total TCR beta diversity. TCRdb itself trimmed the public reads at Q25 with fastp, ran MiXCR and retained productive beta chains. Every distinct CDR3 protein forms one entry, paired with its most common genes and DNA. These V and J calls derive from TCRdb rather than the authors' analysis. The sample profile shows about 1.1 million distinct CDR3 sequences; 30% to 40% of them were found once. Of the sample, around 12% falls within the top ten clones.

The 39 donors, aged 6 to 90 years, were systemically healthy Caucasian individuals from Russia. Around 10 milliliters of peripheral blood were collected from each donor into EDTA-treated Vacutainer tubes. Ficoll-Paque density-gradient centrifugation was used to isolate PBMCs, with at least 7 million obtained per sample. Trizol reagent was used to extract total RNA from the PBMCs, yielding at least 6 micrograms per sample. For every donor, an aliquot of PBMCs went through flow cytometry to measure the percentages of naive CD45RAhigh/CD27high T cells. The CDR3, cysteine through phenylalanine, is 14 amino acids long. The only DNA kept is the CDR3, 42 bases in frame from the first base. The germline V gene encodes CDR1 SEHNR and CDR2 FQNEAQ (reference sequence). Trimming at the junction amounts to 4 bases on V and 2 bases on J, and the germline ends lie 10 bases apart. Results and caveats for the whole study, not just this receptor: The long-lived group showed more naive CD4+ T cells, fewer expanded clones and increased TCR diversity than the aged group, suggesting age selection. Conclusive comparison of naive and antigen-experienced compartments was prevented by the profiling of bulk unsorted PBMCs. Observed TCR beta diversity correlated strongly with the percentage of naive T cells measured by flow cytometry. Because the CMV infection status of the donors was unknown, age-related changes in expanded clonotypes may potentially have been confounded. Estimates of total diversity based on one million sequenced T cells were regarded as lower bounds and as underestimates. As age increased, observed TCR beta diversity per million T cells dropped in a roughly linear way, and a significant reduction was already evident by age around 41.

The sequence is built from TRBV7-9 and TRBJ2-3; the D gene identity is not certain. This receptor was identified in a man younger than 35 in good health. The material sequenced was blood. CDR3 loop: CASSSLPVTDTQYF. The base sequence is TGTGCCAGCAGCTCCCTGCCCGTCACAGATACGCAGTATTTT.